This is a list of T cell receptor beta chains from one sample in a study of T cell responses to AZD1222 COVID-19 vaccine. Clones were read by immunoSEQ multiplex PCR, and TCRdb kept only the in-frame ones, dropping some. Of around 150,000 clones listed, 90% to 95% are singletons. The material was peripheral blood, obtained on day 0 of AZD1222 vaccination. The receptors come from an adult in good health. The CDR3 runs from the conserved cysteine through the conserved F or W. A D gene is named only where the DNA matches it firmly. Size values are once, few and many counts, or a class for expanded clones, and some rows have none.

j_gene: TRBJ1-2
abundance: .
len: 17
v_gene: TRBV4-1
d_gene: .
CDR3nt: TGCGCCAGCAGCCAAGAAAGGCAGGGAGGACTATACTATGGCTACACCTTC
CDR3aa: CASSQERQGGLYYGYTF

j_gene: TRBJ2-5
abundance: .
len: 16
v_gene: TRBV7-2
d_gene: TRBD2
CDR3nt: TGTGCCAGCAGCTTAGGGGTGGCGGGAGGTCAAGAGACCCAGTACTTC
CDR3aa: CASSLGVAGGQETQYF

j_gene: TRBJ1-1
abundance: once
len: 17
v_gene: TRBV5-4
d_gene: .
CDR3nt: TGTGCCAGCAGCTTGGGACTTACAGGGAACGTCGGCACTGAAGCTTTCTTT
CDR3aa: CASSLGLTGNVGTEAFF

j_gene: TRBJ2-2
abundance: .
len: 12
v_gene: TRBV18
d_gene: .
CDR3nt: TGTGCCAGCGAACAGGCCCCCGGGGAGCTGTTTTTT
CDR3aa: CASEQAPGELFF

j_gene: TRBJ2-2
abundance: .
len: 11
v_gene: TRBV6-5
d_gene: .
CDR3nt: TGTGCCAGCATCGGCGTCGGGGAGCTGTTTTTT
CDR3aa: CASIGVGELFF

j_gene: TRBJ2-7
abundance: .
len: 13
v_gene: TRBV14
d_gene: .
CDR3nt: TGTGCCAGCAGCCAAGATATGGCAGGGAGGATGTACTTC
CDR3aa: CASSQDMAGRMYF

j_gene: TRBJ1-2
abundance: .
len: 13
v_gene: TRBV19
d_gene: .
CDR3nt: TGTGCCAGTTCTAAGGGCAGGAACTATGGCTACACCTTC
CDR3aa: CASSKGRNYGYTF

j_gene: TRBJ1-4
abundance: .
len: 15
v_gene: TRBV7-9
d_gene: .
CDR3nt: TGTGCCAGCAGCTTATTGGGAAACTATAATGAAAAACTGTTTTTT
CDR3aa: CASSLLGNYNEKLFF

j_gene: TRBJ2-7
abundance: .
len: 14
v_gene: TRBV4-2
d_gene: TRBD2
CDR3nt: TGTGCCAGCAGCCAAGTCGGACGGGAGGACGAGCAGTACTTC
CDR3aa: CASSQVGREDEQYF

j_gene: TRBJ2-5
abundance: .
len: 11
v_gene: TRBV11-2
d_gene: .
CDR3nt: TGTGCCAGCAGCTCGCAAGAGACCCAGTACTTC
CDR3aa: CASSSQETQYF

j_gene: TRBJ1-4
abundance: few
len: 13
v_gene: TRBV21-1
d_gene: .
CDR3nt: TGTGCCAAAGGGGCCGACTGCGGTGAAAAACTGTTTTTT
CDR3aa: CAKGADCGEKLFF

j_gene: TRBJ2-7
abundance: .
len: 16
v_gene: TRBV9
d_gene: TRBD2
CDR3nt: TGTGCCAGCAGCGCGGCCCCTGGCGGGAGTGGTTACGAGCAGTACTTC
CDR3aa: CASSAAPGGSGYEQYF

j_gene: TRBJ2-3
abundance: .
len: 14
v_gene: TRBV5-1
d_gene: .
CDR3nt: TGCGCCAGCAGCTCTTGGGCGAGCACAGATACGCAGTATTTT
CDR3aa: CASSSWASTDTQYF

j_gene: TRBJ2-5
abundance: .
len: 14
v_gene: TRBV14
d_gene: .
CDR3nt: TGTGCCAGCAGCCCTCAGAGGTTTCGAGAGACCCAGTACTTC
CDR3aa: CASSPQRFRETQYF

j_gene: TRBJ1-1
abundance: .
len: 15
v_gene: TRBV10-2
d_gene: TRBD1
CDR3nt: TGCGCCAGCAAGGATCTAGGGACAGGGACCACTGAAGCTTTCTTT
CDR3aa: CASKDLGTGTTEAFF

j_gene: TRBJ1-2
abundance: .
len: 14
v_gene: TRBV28
d_gene: .
CDR3nt: TGTGCCAGCAGTTTTGGAAGTGTAGGGGGTGGCTACACCTTC
CDR3aa: CASSFGSVGGGYTF

j_gene: TRBJ2-2
abundance: .
len: 15
v_gene: TRBV9
d_gene: TRBD1
CDR3nt: TGTGCCAGCAGCGGATTGACAGGGACCACCGGGGAGCTGTTTTTT
CDR3aa: CASSGLTGTTGELFF

j_gene: TRBJ1-6
abundance: .
len: 16
v_gene: TRBV11-2
d_gene: .
CDR3nt: TGTGCCAGCAGTTCCCGGGGACGGAGCGGGAATTCACCCCTCCACTTT
CDR3aa: CASSSRGRSGNSPLHF

j_gene: TRBJ2-7
abundance: .
len: 15
v_gene: TRBV28
d_gene: .
CDR3nt: TGTGCCAGCAGTTCAAAAAAGCGGGCGCTAGACGAGCAGTACTTC
CDR3aa: CASSSKKRALDEQYF

j_gene: TRBJ2-1
abundance: once
len: 14
v_gene: TRBV7-3
d_gene: .
CDR3nt: TGTGCCAGCAGCTTAGCCCTCGTACTCCATGAGCAGTTCTTC
CDR3aa: CASSLALVLHEQFF

j_gene: TRBJ2-2
abundance: .
len: 16
v_gene: TRBV5-1
d_gene: .
CDR3nt: TGCGCCAGCAGCTTGATGGTAGCGGTTAACACCGGGGAGCTGTTTTTT
CDR3aa: CASSLMVAVNTGELFF

j_gene: TRBJ2-2
abundance: .
len: 13
v_gene: TRBV27
d_gene: .
CDR3nt: TGTGCCAGCAGTTTCCCAAACACCGGGGAGCTGTTTTTT
CDR3aa: CASSFPNTGELFF

j_gene: TRBJ2-3
abundance: .
len: 13
v_gene: TRBV27
d_gene: .
CDR3nt: TGTGCCAGCAGCTGGGACGTCACAGATACGCAGTATTTT
CDR3aa: CASSWDVTDTQYF

j_gene: TRBJ1-3
abundance: .
len: 17
v_gene: TRBV13
d_gene: TRBD1
CDR3nt: TGTGCCAGCAGCTCGACAGGGTGGAAGGACTCTGGAAACACCATATATTTT
CDR3aa: CASSSTGWKDSGNTIYF

j_gene: TRBJ2-7
abundance: few
len: 14
v_gene: TRBV9
d_gene: .
CDR3nt: TGTGCCAGCAGCGCCGGGACTCAAGACTACGAGCAGTACTTC
CDR3aa: CASSAGTQDYEQYF

j_gene: TRBJ2-1
abundance: .
len: 16
v_gene: TRBV7-9
d_gene: TRBD1
CDR3nt: TGTGCCAGCAGCCCCCGTGGAGGACAGGGTTGGGGTGAGCAGTTCTTC
CDR3aa: CASSPRGGQGWGEQFF

j_gene: TRBJ1-2
abundance: few
len: 13
v_gene: TRBV27
d_gene: .
CDR3nt: TGTGCCAGCAGTGTAACGGGGAGCTATGGCTACACCTTC
CDR3aa: CASSVTGSYGYTF

j_gene: TRBJ2-7
abundance: .
len: 13
v_gene: TRBV7-9
d_gene: .
CDR3nt: TGTGCCAGCAGTTATACCGGGGCCCACGAGCAGTACTTC
CDR3aa: CASSYTGAHEQYF

j_gene: TRBJ2-7
abundance: few
len: 15
v_gene: TRBV27
d_gene: TRBD1
CDR3nt: TGTGCCAGCAGTTTATCGGGACAGGCCTCCTACGAGCAGTACTTC
CDR3aa: CASSLSGQASYEQYF

j_gene: TRBJ1-1
abundance: .
len: 12
v_gene: TRBV28
d_gene: .
CDR3nt: TGTGCCAGCAGTCGATCCATTACTGAAGCTTTCTTT
CDR3aa: CASSRSITEAFF

j_gene: TRBJ1-4
abundance: once
len: 14
v_gene: TRBV5-1
d_gene: .
CDR3nt: TGCGCCAGCAGCTCGGACAGCCGAAATGAAAAACTGTTTTTT
CDR3aa: CASSSDSRNEKLFF

j_gene: TRBJ2-7
abundance: once
len: 14
v_gene: TRBV7-9
d_gene: .
CDR3nt: TGTGCCAGCAGCTTATCTTCCGGTTCCTACGAGCAGTACTTC
CDR3aa: CASSLSSGSYEQYF

j_gene: TRBJ1-2
abundance: .
len: 13
v_gene: TRBV28
d_gene: .
CDR3nt: TGTGCCAGCAGACCGGGCGGGGTCTATGGCTACACCTTC
CDR3aa: CASRPGGVYGYTF

j_gene: TRBJ2-3
abundance: .
len: 17
v_gene: TRBV15
d_gene: TRBD2
CDR3nt: TGTGCCACCAGCGGGGACGAAGCGGGGGATGTCACAGATACGCAGTATTTT
CDR3aa: CATSGDEAGDVTDTQYF

j_gene: TRBJ1-5
abundance: .
len: 14
v_gene: TRBV28
d_gene: .
CDR3nt: TGTGCCAGCAGTTTAACAGGCCTCAATCAGCCCCAGCATTTT
CDR3aa: CASSLTGLNQPQHF

j_gene: TRBJ2-1
abundance: .
len: 15
v_gene: TRBV7-9
d_gene: TRBD2
CDR3nt: TGTGCCAGCAGCTTAAAGCTAGCGGGATACGCTGAGCAGTTCTTC
CDR3aa: CASSLKLAGYAEQFF

j_gene: TRBJ2-1
abundance: once
len: 17
v_gene: TRBV18
d_gene: TRBD2
CDR3nt: TGTGCCAGCTCACCAGAATCCCAGCGGGAGAGTGACAATGAGCAGTTCTTC
CDR3aa: CASSPESQRESDNEQFF

j_gene: TRBJ1-6
abundance: .
len: 15
v_gene: TRBV7-9
d_gene: .
CDR3nt: TGTGCCAGCAGCCTTAAGGCGACCTATAATTCACCCCTCCACTTT
CDR3aa: CASSLKATYNSPLHF

j_gene: TRBJ1-6
abundance: few
len: 16
v_gene: TRBV6-5
d_gene: TRBD1
CDR3nt: TGTGCCAGCAGTTACTTAAGGGGGCGCGCTAATTCACCCCTCCACTTT
CDR3aa: CASSYLRGRANSPLHF

j_gene: TRBJ1-1
abundance: .
len: 13
v_gene: TRBV28
d_gene: .
CDR3nt: TGTGCCAGCAGTTTGGTGTCCCAGACTGAAGCTTTCTTT
CDR3aa: CASSLVSQTEAFF

j_gene: TRBJ1-6
abundance: .
len: 16
v_gene: TRBV5-5
d_gene: .
CDR3nt: TGTGCCAGCAGCTTGGCGATAGGACATCACAATTCACCCCTCCACTTT
CDR3aa: CASSLAIGHHNSPLHF

j_gene: TRBJ2-4
abundance: .
len: 17
v_gene: TRBV3-1/TRBV3-2
d_gene: .
CDR3nt: TGTGCCAGCAGCCTGCCTAGTTTCGGGGTAGCCAAAAACATTCAGTACTTC
CDR3aa: CASSLPSFGVAKNIQYF

j_gene: TRBJ2-3
abundance: .
len: 11
v_gene: TRBV7-8
d_gene: .
CDR3nt: TGTGCCAGCAGCCCCGCTAGTGCGCAGTATTTT
CDR3aa: CASSPASAQYF

j_gene: TRBJ1-5
abundance: .
len: 13
v_gene: TRBV7-7
d_gene: .
CDR3nt: TGTGCTAGCAGCTTAGGCCTCAATCAGCCCCAGCATTTT
CDR3aa: CASSLGLNQPQHF

j_gene: TRBJ1-2
abundance: .
len: 17
v_gene: TRBV3-1/TRBV3-2
d_gene: TRBD1
CDR3nt: TGTGCCAGCAGCCGGTACCGGGACAGGGGGCGCTCATCGGGCTACACCTTC
CDR3aa: CASSRYRDRGRSSGYTF

j_gene: TRBJ1-6
abundance: .
len: 14
v_gene: TRBV11-3
d_gene: .
CDR3nt: TGTGCCAGCAGCACGGGACAAGATAATTCACCCCTCCACTTT
CDR3aa: CASSTGQDNSPLHF

j_gene: TRBJ2-2
abundance: few
len: 16
v_gene: TRBV6-1
d_gene: .
CDR3nt: TGTGCCAGCAGTGAAGATGCCCGTACAGGCGCCGGGGAGCTGTTTTTT
CDR3aa: CASSEDARTGAGELFF

j_gene: TRBJ1-6
abundance: .
len: 15
v_gene: TRBV15
d_gene: .
CDR3nt: TGTGCCACCAGCAGAGCCTACGGACAGAATTCACCCCTCCACTTT
CDR3aa: CATSRAYGQNSPLHF

j_gene: TRBJ2-7
abundance: .
len: 17
v_gene: TRBV7-2
d_gene: TRBD2
CDR3nt: TGTGCCAGCAGCTTAGATCTCCAGCGGGGGAATCCCCACGAGCAGTACTTC
CDR3aa: CASSLDLQRGNPHEQYF